This TCR beta chain was recovered during a study of radiotherapy plus CTLA-4 blockade in lung cancer. Study-wide points: In blood, after radiotherapy plus ipilimumab, tumor-derived TCR clones expanded.

This CDR3 has 16 residues. Germline CDR1 LGHNA, CDR2 YNFKEQ. V lost 1 base, J lost 3 bases, and 7 bases stayed unmatched. This clone is termed medium-sized. As yet, its antigen is unknown. Method: immunoSEQ multiplex PCR; TCRdb's copy keeps in-frame clones and lacks some. The sample consists of roughly 80,000 clones, about four fifths of them appearing once. The clonotype originates from a human donor with non-small cell lung cancer who had a partial response to radiotherapy plus ipilimumab. Some clones in this sample may be carry-over from other donors' samples. Sample: peripheral blood, taken from a patient treated with radiotherapy plus ipilimumab. V gene TRBV4-2 combines with J gene TRBJ1-1, with 8 bases that match TRBD1. CDR3 residues: CASSQGRTGLDTEAFF. The CDR3 DNA sequence: TGTGCCAGCAGCCAAGGGAGGACAGGGCTCGACACTGAAGCTTTCTTT.